Shown below are 14 T cell receptor beta chains from a single sample sequenced in a study of blood T cell repertoires in COVID-19 (dated by TCRdb to the early 2020s). The library relied on the immunoSEQ multiplex PCR assay. TCRdb retrieved this table from immuneACCESS and kept in-frame rearrangements only. Not all clones are present; in checked studies, unresolved V genes account for under half, and no reason is known for the remainder. Recorded for this sample are about 210,000 clones; 75% to 85% of them occurred a single time. Around 4% of the sample lies in the top ten. Specimen: PBMCs or T cells enriched from blood (not recorded which). The receptors stem from a young man with acute COVID-19.

V and J are TRBV5-1 and TRBJ1-5, with 8 bases lining up with TRBD1. The CDR3 covers 15 residues. V shed 1 base and J 4 bases; nucleotides not matched to a gene: 4. Germline values: CDR1 SGHRS, CDR2 YFSETQ. The CDR3 loop is CASSLLGDRNQPQHF. The CDR3 DNA is TGCGCCAGCAGCTTGCTGGGGGACAGGAATCAGCCCCAGCATTTT.

The chain uses TRBV10-3 and TRBJ1-2, with a tentative D call TRBD1 (6 bases). V lost 0 bases, J lost 5 bases, and 10 bases lay in between. Germline CDR1 is ENHRY and CDR2 is SYGVKD. This CDR3 has 14 residues. As DNA, the CDR3 is TGTGCCATCAGTGAGTCGGGGGCTGGTTATGGCTACACCTTC. This sequence encodes CAISESGAGYGYTF.

The CDR3, as DNA: TGTGCCAGCACCCCGGGACATGGCGAGCAGTACTTC. Amino acids: CASTPGHGEQYF. The chain employs TRBV28 and TRBJ2-7; D possibly corresponds to TRBD1 (6 bases). The CDR3 covers 12 residues. Germline V lookup: CDR1 MDHEN, CDR2 SYDVKM. V was trimmed by 7 bases and J by 6 bases, leaving 13 bases between them.

The chain uses TRBV19 and TRBJ1-1; possibly TRBD1 for D (5 bases). The germline V gene has CDR1 LNHDA and CDR2 SQIVND (reference sequence). V gave up 7 bases and J gave up 3 bases, with 18 bases separating them. The length of the CDR3 is 15 residues. In DNA form, the CDR3 reads TGTGCCAGTAACTCACGGGGGAGCACCTACACTGAAGCTTTCTTT. This gives the protein CASNSRGSTYTEAFF.

This clone has only a few counts. This chain joins TRBV2 and TRBJ2-4; 11 bases align to TRBD1. CDR1 is SNHLY, CDR2 FYNNEI, per germline. The CDR3 consists of 14 residues. The trim removed 11 bases at V and 4 bases at J, leaving 7 bases unmatched. CDR3 DNA: TGTGCCGGAGGACAGGGGGCAGATAAAAACATTCAGTACTTC. Translated, it gives CAGGQGADKNIQYF.

The rearrangement uses TRBV28 and TRBJ1-5, with 8 positions matching TRBD1. Germline-derived CDR1 and CDR2 are MDHEN and SYDVKM. V shed 6 bases, J shed 11 bases, and the junction held 15 bases outside the gene matches. CDR3 length equals 15 residues. CDR3 DNA sequence: TGTGCCAGCAGCTTTGGTCGGACAGGGAGTTTTGCCCAGCATTTT. Protein product: CASSFGRTGSFAQHF.

The V call is TRBV11-2, the J call TRBJ2-5, with 7 bases identical to TRBD2. Germline V gives CDR1 SGHAT, CDR2 FQNNGV. V shed 4 bases and J 2 bases; nucleotides not matched to a gene: 4. This CDR3 comprises 14 residues. The CDR3 loop is CASSSGLLQETQYF. The DNA for the CDR3 is TGTGCCAGCAGCTCGGGACTACTACAAGAGACCCAGTACTTC.

J is TRBJ2-7 and V is TRBV5-1; TRBD1 matches 8 bases. CDR1 is SGHRS and CDR2 is YFSETQ in the germline V gene. Trimming took 2 bases from V and 7 from J; bases not matched to a gene: 14. This CDR3 is 16 amino acids long. The CDR3 region has the DNA TGCGCCAGCAGCTTCTCAAATCCAGGGGGCAGATCGGAGCAGTACTTC. It codes for CASSFSNPGGRSEQYF.

This clone appeared a single time. V and J are TRBV5-4 and TRBJ2-3, with 8 nucleotides matching TRBD1. The CDR3 totals 14 residues. V lost 4 bases and J lost 4; bases outside the gene matches: 5. Germline-derived CDR1 and CDR2 are SGHNT and YYREEE (reference sequence). CDR3 amino acids: CASSRWDRPDTQYF. Written as DNA, the CDR3 is TGTGCCAGCAGCCGTTGGGACAGGCCAGATACGCAGTATTTT. Drawing the rest from reference TRBV5-4 and TRBJ2-3, the complete variable domain is ETGVTQSPTHLIKTRGQQVTLRCSSQSGHNTVSWYQQALGQGPQFIFQYYREEENGRGNFPPRFSGLQFPNYSSELNVNALELDDSALYLCASSRWDRPDTQYFGPGTRLTVL.

V gene TRBV4-1 combines with J gene TRBJ2-1, with 13 nucleotides matching TRBD2. CDR1 is MGHRA and CDR2 is YSYEKL in the germline V gene. CDR3 length: 18 residues. Trimming at V came to 1 base and at J to 7 bases, leaving 10 bases not matched to a gene. The CDR3 reads CASSQGPTSGGPSNEQFF. Here the CDR3 DNA reads TGCGCCAGCAGCCAAGGCCCGACTAGCGGGGGGCCTTCTAATGAGCAGTTCTTC.

The chain joins TRBV7-3 to TRBJ1-2; no reliable D call. The V and J ends lost 3 bases and 7 bases respectively, with 12 bases between them. CDR1 SGHTA and CDR2 FQGTGA come from the germline V gene. The CDR3 is 13 residues long. CDR3 region: CASSFGGRGGYTF. The CDR3 DNA follows: TGTGCCAGCAGCTTCGGAGGGCGTGGTGGCTACACCTTC.

The J gene is TRBJ1-2, the V gene TRBV2; D not certain. Looked up from germline, CDR1 is SNHLY and CDR2 is FYNNEI. This CDR3 comprises 14 residues. The germline V and J ends were trimmed by 0 bases and 1 base, with 6 bases remaining between them. Written as DNA, the CDR3 is TGTGCCAGCAGTGAAGCAGAGATTAACTATGGCTACACCTTC. Translation gives CASSEAEINYGYTF.

V is TRBV27 and J is TRBJ1-1, with D possibly TRBD1 on 5 matching bases. The CDR3 is 14 residues long. Germline V gene data show CDR1 as MNHEY and CDR2 as SMNVEV (reference sequence). V was shortened by 5 bases and J by 11 bases, with 21 bases between the two germline ends. This chain's CDR3 is CASSLSPLGGDAFF. Here the CDR3 DNA reads TGTGCCAGCAGTCTTTCCCCCCTCGGGGGGGACGCTTTCTTT.

The V and J genes are TRBV18 and TRBJ1-2, with a possible D match to TRBD1 (6 bases). From germline, CDR1 is KGHSH and CDR2 LQKENI. The CDR3 loop spans 16 amino acids. Trimming removed 0 bases at V and 7 bases at J, with 18 bases between. The chain's CDR3 is CASSPPMSGGAFGYTF. The CDR3 DNA is TGTGCCAGCTCACCACCGATGTCGGGGGGCGCCTTTGGCTACACCTTC.